What follows are 17 T cell receptor beta chains derived from one specimen sequenced in a study of response to subunit inactivated influenza vaccine (dated by TCRdb to about 2018). Libraries were constructed by RT-PCR. The listed sequencing device is Illumina HiSeq 2500. Through fastp at Q25 and MiXCR, TCRdb rebuilt clones from the public reads, retaining in-frame beta chains. Every CDR3 protein is listed once, alongside the most common genes and DNA of its rows. The sample has about 650,000 distinct CDR3 sequences on record, roughly 15% of them singletons. The ten largest clonotypes hold around 7.6% of the sample. Material: PBMCs from blood, obtained about 14 days before vaccination. Every receptor here comes from a man in his forties or fifties who received an inactivated influenza vaccine. Donor details come from another sample of the same person, matched by shared clones.

The V and J genes are TRBV6-1 and TRBJ1-1; D unresolved. V dropped 5 bases and J dropped 4 bases, with 14 bases sitting between them. Germline V gene data show CDR1 as MNHNS and CDR2 as SASEGT. The CDR3 loop spans 14 amino acids. CDR3 bases: TGTGCCAGCAGTAGTAGGGAGGGCCGCACTGAAGCTTTCTTT. Translation: CASSSREGRTEAFF.

This rearrangement joins TRBV5-5 to TRBJ1-4; D call uncertain. CDR1 is SGHKS and CDR2 is YYEKEE in the germline V gene (reference sequence). The V and J ends lost 1 base and 0 bases respectively, with 10 bases between them. The length of the CDR3 is 16 residues. CDR3 loop: CASSLRMVATNEKLFF. CDR3 nucleotides: TGTGCCAGCAGCTTGCGGATGGTAGCAACTAATGAAAAACTGTTTTTT.

The sample holds a few counts of this clonotype. The chain is built from TRBV6-2 or TRBV6-3 and TRBJ2-5, with D perhaps matching TRBD1 (6 bases). V lost 6 bases to trimming and J lost 5 bases, with 16 bases between them. The V gene's germline CDR1 is MNHEY and CDR2 SVGEGT. This CDR3 comprises 14 residues. The CDR3 nucleotides read TGTGCCAGCAGAACCACAGGGTCCTGGGAGACCCAGTACTTC. Its protein product is CASRTTGSWETQYF.

This clonotype was seen more than once but under ten times. This rearrangement joins TRBV11-2 to TRBJ1-3; TRBD1 is a possible D gene (6 bases). The CDR3 covers 17 residues. Trimming cost V 2 bases and J 0 bases, with 14 bases left between them. The germline V gene encodes CDR1 SGHAT and CDR2 FQNNGV. CDR3 sequence reads: CASSLRTDRTSGNTIYF. The CDR3 DNA reads TGTGCCAGCAGCTTAAGGACGGACAGAACCTCTGGAAACACCATATATTTT.

This clonotype was counted many times. J is TRBJ2-1 and V is TRBV7-3; 7 nucleotides agree with TRBD1. CDR1 is SGHTA and CDR2 is FQGTGA in the germline V gene. With 1 base clipped from V and 9 bases from J, the junction kept 3 bases outside the gene matches. The CDR3 consists of 13 residues. The CDR3 region has the DNA TGTGCCAGCAGCTTAAAGGGGGCCAGTGAGCAGTTCTTC. It is translated as CASSLKGASEQFF.

This clonotype has more than one count but fewer than ten. This chain uses TRBV12-3 or TRBV12-4 with TRBJ2-7, with D tentatively TRBD1 or TRBD2 (5 bases each). The V and J ends lost 7 bases and 0 bases respectively, with 10 bases between them. CDR3 length: 13 amino acids. CDR3 DNA sequence: TGTGCCAGCAACCGGGACCTCTCCTACGAGCAGTACTTC. It encodes CASNRDLSYEQYF.

This chain uses TRBV7-8 with TRBJ2-1, with D hard to call. There are 14 residues in the CDR3. V lost 2 bases to trimming and J lost 8 bases, with 13 bases between them. Germline V gene lookup returns CDR1 SGHVS and CDR2 FQNEAQ. The CDR3 loop is CASSLHEVRDEQFF. Written as DNA, the CDR3 is TGTGCCAGCAGCTTACATGAAGTAAGGGATGAGCAGTTCTTC.

The chain employs TRBV7-8 and TRBJ2-1, with TRBD2 identical over 14 bases. The junction had 4 bases not matched to a gene; V was cut back by 3 bases and J by 9 bases. Germline V lookup: CDR1 SGHVS, CDR2 FQNEAQ. The length of the CDR3 is 15 residues. In DNA form, the CDR3 reads TGTGCCAGCAGCTTGACGACTAGCGGGGGGGCTGAGCAGTTCTTC. Amino acid sequence: CASSLTTSGGAEQFF.

This clonotype was found a few times. The genes are TRBV29-1 and TRBJ2-7; D ambiguous. V was cut by 4 bases and J by 0 bases, with 10 bases left in between. This CDR3 has 13 amino acids. Germline V gene data show CDR1 as SQVTM and CDR2 as ANQGSEA. This CDR3 reads CSVGTRHSYEQYF. CDR3 nucleotides: TGCAGCGTTGGAACCCGACACTCCTACGAGCAGTACTTC.

CDR3 sequence (DNA): TGTGCCAGCAACCCAGCGGGAGGGCCAGGGGAGACCCAGTACTTC. Its translation is CASNPAGGPGETQYF. The chain links TRBV28 to TRBJ2-5, with 10 bases identical to TRBD2. Germline V gene data show CDR1 as MDHEN and CDR2 as SYDVKM. The junction had 10 bases not matched to a gene; V was cut back by 7 bases and J by 5 bases. The CDR3 length is 15 residues.

This clonotype was recorded a few times. The chain uses TRBV18 and TRBJ2-1; weak D call: TRBD1 (6 bases). The CDR3 runs 17 residues. Between the trimmed V and J ends, which lost 1 base and 0 bases, there was a span of 13 bases. Germline CDR1 reads KGHSH; CDR2 reads LQKENI. CDR3 DNA sequence: TGTGCCAGCTCACCACAACAACAGGGCTTCTCCTACAATGAGCAGTTCTTC. Translating gives CASSPQQQGFSYNEQFF.

The chain has TRBV13 and TRBJ2-2, with D perhaps TRBD2 (6 bases). This CDR3 comprises 14 residues. V lost 4 bases and J 6 bases, leaving 12 bases between the germline ends. Germline CDR1 PRHDT, CDR2 FYEKMQ (reference sequence). In DNA, the CDR3 is TGTGCCAGCAGCTACCGGGGGATCGCCGGGGAGCTGTTTTTT. This sequence encodes CASSYRGIAGELFF.

The J gene is TRBJ2-7, the V gene TRBV28; TRBD1 is a possible D gene (5 bases). This CDR3 contains 13 residues. Germline CDR1 MDHEN, CDR2 SYDVKM. V was pared by 2 bases and J by 6 bases, with 11 bases between. CDR3: CASSLVRRGEQYF. For the CDR3, the DNA is TGTGCCAGCAGTTTAGTGCGAAGGGGCGAGCAGTACTTC.

J is TRBJ2-7 and V is TRBV6-2 or TRBV6-3; perhaps TRBD1 as D (6 bases). CDR1 and CDR2 from the germline V gene are MNHEY and SVGEGT. The CDR3 consists of 18 residues. V was clipped by 0 bases and J by 0 bases, with 18 bases between them. The CDR3 DNA reads as TGTGCCAGCAGTTACTCCGCCGGACAGTACTCAAACTCCTACGAGCAGTACTTC. It yields the protein CASSYSAGQYSNSYEQYF.

At least ten counts were recorded for this clonotype. The chain carries TRBV29-1 and TRBJ2-3, with 8 nucleotides matching TRBD1. The germline gives CDR1 SQVTM, CDR2 ANQGSEA. The CDR3 totals 13 residues. The V and J ends lost 6 bases and 1 base, in that order; junction bases with no gene match: 3. CDR3 loop: CSVETGGTDTQYF. DNA for the CDR3: TGCAGCGTAGAGACAGGGGGCACAGATACGCAGTATTTT.

The V call is TRBV3-1, the J call TRBJ2-1; the D is unclear. The CDR3 is 17 residues long. Trimming took off 4 bases at V and 5 bases at J, with 21 bases between the two ends. Germline V gives CDR1 LGHDT, CDR2 YNNKEL (reference sequence). In DNA form, the CDR3 reads TGTGCCAGCAGCCCATTCCTCGGACCCCCAGAGGACAATGAGCAGTTCTTC. Residues: CASSPFLGPPEDNEQFF.

This chain links TRBV7-2 with TRBJ2-2; D call uncertain. The CDR3 is 14 amino acids. V gave up 5 bases and J gave up 1 base, with 8 bases separating them. Looked up from germline, CDR1 is SGHTA and CDR2 is FQGNSA. The CDR3 nucleotides read TGTGCCAGCAGCATCTCATGGAACACCGGGGAGCTGTTTTTT. Its protein is CASSISWNTGELFF.